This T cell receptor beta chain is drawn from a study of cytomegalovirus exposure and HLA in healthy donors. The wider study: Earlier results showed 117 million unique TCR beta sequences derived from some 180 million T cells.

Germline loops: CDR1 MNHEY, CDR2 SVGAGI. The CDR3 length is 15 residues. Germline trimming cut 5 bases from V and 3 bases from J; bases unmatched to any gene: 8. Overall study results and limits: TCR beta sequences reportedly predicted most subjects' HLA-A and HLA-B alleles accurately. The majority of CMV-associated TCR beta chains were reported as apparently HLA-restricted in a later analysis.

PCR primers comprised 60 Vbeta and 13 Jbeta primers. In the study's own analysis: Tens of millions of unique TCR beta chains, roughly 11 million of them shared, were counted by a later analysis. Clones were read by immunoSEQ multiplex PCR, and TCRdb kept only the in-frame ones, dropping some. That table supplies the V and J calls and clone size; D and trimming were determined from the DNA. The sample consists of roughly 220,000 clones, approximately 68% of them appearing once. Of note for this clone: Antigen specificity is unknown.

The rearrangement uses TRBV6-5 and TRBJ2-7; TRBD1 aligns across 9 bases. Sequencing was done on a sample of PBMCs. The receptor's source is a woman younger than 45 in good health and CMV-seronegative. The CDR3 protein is CASSTRDRVIYEQYF. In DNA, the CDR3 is TGTGCCAGCAGTACCCGGGACAGGGTCATCTACGAGCAGTACTTC.